This TCR beta chain appears in the sequencing data of a study of read filtering for tumor transcriptome and immune sequencing. Looking at the study overall: Under ten patients were R-ISS I, some 16 were R-ISS II, six or seven were R-ISS III. Overall study findings and caveats: Roughly 80% of IR-seq clonotypes had a single read, yet these held approximately 3.7% of reads.

Trimming took off 2 bases at V and 2 bases at J, with 6 bases between the two ends. The germline CDR1 and CDR2 sequences are SGHDN and FVKESK. This CDR3 is 13 amino acids long. This clonotype was counted ten times or more. Antigen specificity is unknown. From roughly 390 ng of RNA, a library with molecular barcoded alpha/delta and beta/gamma adaptors was made. Each CDR3 protein is one row after TCRdb ran MiXCR on the reads. Seen here are more than 30,000 distinct CDR3 sequences, around 13% observed once, and the top ten hold about 38%. The sequenced material came from a population of CD138-negative cells sorted from bone marrow. This clonotype was obtained from a donor aged 40 or over with multiple myeloma. V and J are TRBV14 and TRBJ2-5; no clear D. The DNA for the CDR3 is TGTGCCAGCAGCCAACCTTGGCAAGAGACCCAGTACTTC. Encoded protein: CASSQPWQETQYF. The whole variable domain, remainder taken from reference TRBV14 and TRBJ2-5, is EAGVTQFPSHSVIEKGQTVTLRCDPISGHDNLYWYRRVMGKEIKFLLHFVKESKQDESGMPNNRFLAERTGGTYSTLKVQPAELEDSGVYFCASSQPWQETQYFGPGTRLLVL.